This T cell receptor beta chain was captured by sequencing in a study of vaccination effects on CD4 cells after COVID-19. Study details: Ahead of sequencing, the ViraFEST assay grew antigen-specific CD4+ T cells using viral peptide pools.

The CDR3 consists of 16 residues. The V segment lost 2 bases and the J segment 0 bases; nucleotides outside the gene matches: 4. Per germline, CDR1 SGHDN and CDR2 FVKESK. Between days 9 and 11 of culture, CD4+ T cells were separated out. Convalescent patients had PCR-confirmed SARS-CoV-2 infection between March and December 2020. For this clone: Its antigen is unidentified.

TCRdb's table, derived via immunoSEQ multiplex PCR, lists solely in-frame clones and lacks some. The table lists roughly 64,000 clones, 70% to 85% of them singletons. This clonotype was sampled from a human donor who had a prior SARS-CoV-2 infection. Sequencing was performed on CD4+ T cells from PBMCs cultured without peptide, taken before COVID-19 vaccination. The chain recombines TRBV14 with TRBJ2-1; the match to TRBD2 covers 7 bases. The CDR3, as DNA: TGTGCCAGCAGCCAAAGCGCGGGAGTCTCCTACAATGAGCAGTTCTTC. This gives the protein CASSQSAGVSYNEQFF.